Below are 24 T cell receptor beta chains sequenced from a single sample in a study of cytomegalovirus exposure and HLA in healthy donors. PCR amplification relied on 60 Vbeta primers (plus 13 Jbeta primers). Produced via immunoSEQ multiplex PCR; TCRdb's table is partial and in-frame only. Found here are approximately 130,000 clones, over 75% of them singletons; the top ten hold around 1.9%. The sample was PBMCs. These receptors were obtained from a man aged 35-49 years in good health and CMV-seronegative.

The chain links TRBV7-3 to TRBJ2-1, with 8 bases that match TRBD2. CDR1 is SGHTA, CDR2 FQGTGA, per germline. V was pared by 5 bases and J by 3 bases, with 3 bases of the junction left unmatched. This CDR3 has 14 amino acids. Here the CDR3 DNA reads TGTGCCAGCAGCAAAACTAGCGGCTACAATGAGCAGTTCTTC. Translating it yields CASSKTSGYNEQFF.

This rearrangement joins TRBV6-1 to TRBJ1-2; D possibly corresponds to TRBD1 (5 bases). Trimming took off 10 bases at V and 3 bases at J, with 15 bases between the two ends. The CDR3 extends over 13 amino acids. CDR1 and CDR2 from the germline V gene are MNHNS and SASEGT. DNA of the CDR3: TGTGCCACCTGGGGCAGGGAGGACTATGGCTACACCTTC. Encoded protein: CATWGREDYGYTF.

Here the CDR3 DNA reads TGCGCCAGCAGCCGCGACAGGGCATCCGGGGAGCTGTTTTTT. It yields the protein CASSRDRASGELFF. V is TRBV4-3 and J is TRBJ2-2, with TRBD1 matching over 7 bases. In germline, CDR1 is LGHNA, CDR2 YSLEER. The CDR3 has 14 amino acids. The ends lost 4 bases at V and 6 bases at J; junction bases unmatched: 5.

This clone was seen at least ten times. V and J are TRBV7-2 and TRBJ2-1, with 12 bases lining up with TRBD2. Trimming removed 6 bases from V and 5 bases from J; junction bases left unmatched: 5. This CDR3 spans 15 amino acids. Germline-derived CDR1 and CDR2 are SGHTA and FQGNSA. CDR3 protein: CASRYTSGGNNEQFF. The CDR3 DNA sequence: TGTGCCAGCAGGTATACTAGCGGGGGGAACAATGAGCAGTTCTTC.

This rearrangement joins TRBV7-2 to TRBJ1-6; D gene uncertain. The CDR3 covers 16 residues. Per the germline V gene, CDR1 is SGHTA and CDR2 is FQGNSA. V was shortened by 0 bases and J by 7 bases, with 13 bases between the two germline ends. The CDR3 loop reads CASSLASRTGNSPLHF. DNA for the CDR3: TGTGCCAGCAGCTTAGCCAGTCGGACGGGGAATTCACCCCTCCACTTT.

The CDR3 reads CASSQTSGGASEQFF. The CDR3 DNA follows: TGTGCCAGCAGCCAGACTAGCGGGGGGGCCTCTGAGCAGTTCTTC. The genes are TRBV2 and TRBJ2-1, with 14 nucleotides matching TRBD2. The germline V gene encodes CDR1 SNHLY and CDR2 FYNNEI. The CDR3 length is 15 residues. The trim removed 6 bases at V and 9 bases at J, leaving 7 bases unmatched.

The CDR3 here is CASSEAPDQPQHF. The CDR3 DNA follows: TGTGCCAGCAGTGAAGCTCCAGATCAGCCCCAGCATTTT. The chain employs TRBV6-1 and TRBJ1-5, with D uncertain. CDR3 length equals 13 residues. Germline lookup yields CDR1 MNHNS and CDR2 SASEGT. V shed 0 bases and J shed 5 bases, with 5 bases lying between them.

V and J are TRBV15 and TRBJ1-5; D is unresolved. The ends were cut back, 1 base at V and 5 bases at J, with 12 bases in the middle. There are 15 residues in the CDR3. From germline, CDR1 is LNHNV and CDR2 YYDKDF (reference sequence). CDR3 DNA sequence: TGTGCCACCAGCAGAGCCCCCGCAGGCGATCAGCCCCAGCATTTT. Translation gives CATSRAPAGDQPQHF.

This rearrangement joins TRBV7-8 to TRBJ2-7, with 12 bases that match TRBD2. V gave up 3 bases and J gave up 6 bases; unmatched junction bases: 9. CDR1 is SGHVS and CDR2 is FQNEAQ in the germline V gene. The CDR3 is 16 amino acids. CDR3 bases: TGTGCCAGCAGCTTGTGGACTAGCGGGATGGTGCGCGAGCAGTACTTC. It yields the protein CASSLWTSGMVREQYF.

The chain combines TRBV10-1 with TRBJ1-2; TRBD1 aligns across 7 bases. There are 15 residues in the CDR3. V lost 5 bases, J lost 3 bases, and 9 bases stayed unmatched. Germline assignment: CDR1 WNHNN and CDR2 SYGVQD (reference sequence). The CDR3: CASSTGTATYYGYTF. DNA for the CDR3: TGCGCCAGCAGTACCGGGACAGCCACATACTATGGCTACACCTTC.

V and J are TRBV6-5 and TRBJ2-5; 8 nucleotides line up with TRBD1. Germline CDR1 and CDR2: MNHEY and SVGAGI. V lost 5 bases and J lost 5; bases outside the gene matches: 4. The CDR3 loop spans 13 amino acids. CDR3 coding DNA: TGTGCCAGCAGTCGGACAGGGTTGGAGACCCAGTACTTC. Its translation is CASSRTGLETQYF.

The chain has TRBV27 and TRBJ1-2, with TRBD1 as a possible D gene (6 bases). V was trimmed by 3 bases and J by 3 bases, leaving 11 bases between them. The germline gives CDR1 MNHEY, CDR2 SMNVEV (reference sequence). The length of the CDR3 is 14 residues. The CDR3 DNA reads as TGTGCCAGCAGTTTCGCAGGGGTCGACTATGGCTACACCTTC. This sequence encodes CASSFAGVDYGYTF.

CDR3 residues: CASSSTGLSYGYTF. The CDR3 DNA sequence: TGTGCCAGTAGTTCCACAGGGTTGAGCTATGGCTACACCTTC. The chain recombines TRBV19 with TRBJ1-2; weak D call: TRBD1 (6 bases). The germline V gene has CDR1 LNHDA and CDR2 SQIVND (reference sequence). The CDR3 spans 14 residues. Trimming took off 5 bases at V and 4 bases at J, with 14 bases between the two ends.

This clone appeared a few times. The chain employs TRBV30 and TRBJ1-6; TRBD1 matches 10 bases. Losses at the gene ends were 5 bases for V and 10 bases for J; bases not matched to a gene: 5. This CDR3 has 13 amino acids. Germline-derived CDR1 and CDR2 are GTSNPN and SVGIG (reference sequence). CDR3 nucleotide sequence: TGTGCCTGGGGGACAGGGGAGGAGTCACCCCTCCACTTT. Amino acids: CAWGTGEESPLHF.

This chain links TRBV30 with TRBJ2-5, with D possibly TRBD2 on 5 matching bases. V lost 5 bases to trimming and J lost 11 bases, with 18 bases between them. Per germline, CDR1 GTSNPN and CDR2 SVGIG (reference sequence). The CDR3 is made up of 12 amino acids. The CDR3 loop is CAWGWAAREQYF. CDR3 DNA: TGTGCCTGGGGATGGGCAGCAAGGGAGCAGTACTTC.

The V and J genes are TRBV19 and TRBJ2-7, with D possibly TRBD1 on 5 matching bases. The germline V gene encodes CDR1 LNHDA and CDR2 SQIVND (reference sequence). Trimming left V 9 bases short and J 0 bases short, with 18 bases between. The CDR3 spans 15 residues. This CDR3 is CASITDSFTSYEQYF. CDR3 coding DNA: TGTGCCAGCATCACCGACAGCTTTACCTCCTACGAGCAGTACTTC.

This sequence joins TRBV10-3 and TRBJ2-3, with 7 bases lining up with TRBD2. This CDR3 has 16 amino acids. Germline trimming cut 10 bases from V and 4 bases from J; bases unmatched to any gene: 17. The germline V gene has CDR1 ENHRY and CDR2 SYGVKD. CDR3 residues: CATERVMGGNADTQYF. The CDR3 region has the DNA TGTGCCACCGAAAGAGTCATGGGAGGGAATGCAGATACGCAGTATTTT.

The V and J genes are TRBV2 and TRBJ2-3; the D is unclear. V shed 5 bases and J shed 1 base, with 7 bases lying between them. The CDR3 runs to 13 residues. Germline CDR1 and CDR2: SNHLY and FYNNEI. The CDR3 spells CASSRGRTDTQYF. CDR3 nucleotides: TGTGCCAGCAGTCGCGGTCGCACAGATACGCAGTATTTT.

This clone appeared a single time. The V gene is TRBV28, the J gene TRBJ1-3, with D maybe TRBD1 (6 bases). V lost 1 base, J lost 4 bases, and 14 bases lay in between. The CDR3 sequence is 16 residues long. CDR1 and CDR2 (germline): MDHEN, SYDVKM. The CDR3 sequence is CASSLSGTIRGNTIYF. CDR3 DNA: TGTGCCAGCAGTTTATCCGGGACAATTAGAGGAAACACCATATATTTT.

The chain carries TRBV5-6 and TRBJ2-5, with 9 bases aligning to TRBD2. Germline V gene data show CDR1 as SGHDT and CDR2 as YYEEEE. With 0 bases clipped from V and 4 bases from J, the junction kept 7 bases outside the gene matches. CDR3 length: 16 residues. Here the CDR3 reads CASSLGSGGRAETQYF. The CDR3 bases are TGTGCCAGCAGCTTGGGATCGGGCGGGAGGGCAGAGACCCAGTACTTC.

As for this clone: An end of the junction differs from the germline gene, which may be a read error. The V and J genes are TRBV7-7 and TRBJ2-1; 8 bases fit TRBD1. Germline CDR1 reads SSHAT; CDR2 reads FNYEAQ (reference sequence). The CDR3 spans 16 residues. Here the CDR3 reads CASSGERTGNYNEQFF. The CDR3 DNA reads TGTGCTAGCAGCGGTGAGCGGACAGGGAATTACAATGAGCAGTTCTTC.

In its sample, this clone was seen once. V and J are TRBV12-5 and TRBJ2-7; D gene uncertain. Trimming cost V 3 bases and J 0 bases, with 9 bases left between them. This CDR3 contains 14 residues. From germline, CDR1 is LGHNT and CDR2 FRNRAP. This CDR3 is CASGLTPDSYEQYF. The DNA of the CDR3 is TGTGCTAGTGGTTTAACTCCCGACTCCTACGAGCAGTACTTC.

The chain is built from TRBV27 and TRBJ1-1; the match to TRBD1 covers 9 bases. The CDR3 contains 18 residues. The V gene's germline CDR1 is MNHEY and CDR2 SMNVEV (reference sequence). V lost 5 bases to trimming and J lost 3 bases; unmatched junction nucleotides: 16. CDR3 DNA sequence: TGTGCCAGCAGTCCGCGGGACAGGGTATCCCCCCTACACACTGAAGCTTTCTTT. Translation: CASSPRDRVSPLHTEAFF.

V is TRBV30 and J is TRBJ1-1; the D gene is possibly TRBD1 (6 bases). The V end lost 0 bases, the J end lost 10 bases, and 24 bases lay between the germline ends. Germline assignment: CDR1 GTSNPN and CDR2 SVGIG (reference sequence). CDR3 length: 16 residues. CDR3 amino acids: CAWSVGLVARGIGAFF. The CDR3 DNA reads TGTGCCTGGAGTGTAGGGTTGGTAGCCAGGGGCATTGGAGCTTTCTTT.